This T cell receptor (beta chain) emerged from a study of identifying expanded T cells in peripheral blood. Study conclusions and caveats: Variance in clone template counts between approximately two-week samples significantly increased with total template count across all healthy donors.

The method was immunoSEQ multiplex PCR; TCRdb's version includes in-frame clones alone and lacks a portion of them. This table has about 100,000 clones, 70% to 90% appearing once. As for this clone: The target antigen is unknown.

Trimming removed 4 bases from V and 7 bases from J; junction bases left unmatched: 14. In germline, CDR1 is LGHNA, CDR2 YSLEER. CDR3 length: 16 residues. The V gene is TRBV4-3, the J gene TRBJ2-5, with TRBD2 identical over 8 bases. This TCR was sampled from a person aged 18 to 75 in good health. The sequenced sample was blood. Here the CDR3 DNA reads TGCGCCAGCAGCCTTTTAGCGGGGTCCGGGGTGGCGACCCAGTACTTC. This encodes CASSLLAGSGVATQYF.